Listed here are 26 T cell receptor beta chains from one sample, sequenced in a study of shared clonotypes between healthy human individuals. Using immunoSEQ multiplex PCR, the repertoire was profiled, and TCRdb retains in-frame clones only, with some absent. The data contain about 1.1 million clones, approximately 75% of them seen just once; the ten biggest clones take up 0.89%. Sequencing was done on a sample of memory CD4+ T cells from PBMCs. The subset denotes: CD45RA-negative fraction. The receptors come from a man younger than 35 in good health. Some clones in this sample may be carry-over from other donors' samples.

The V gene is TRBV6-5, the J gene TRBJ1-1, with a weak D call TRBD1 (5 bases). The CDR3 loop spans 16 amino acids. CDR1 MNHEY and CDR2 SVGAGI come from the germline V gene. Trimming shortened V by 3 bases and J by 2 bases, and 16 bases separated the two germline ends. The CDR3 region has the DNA TGTGCCAGCAGTTATCGTGGGGTGAGGGGCAACACTGAAGCTTTCTTT. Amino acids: CASSYRGVRGNTEAFF.

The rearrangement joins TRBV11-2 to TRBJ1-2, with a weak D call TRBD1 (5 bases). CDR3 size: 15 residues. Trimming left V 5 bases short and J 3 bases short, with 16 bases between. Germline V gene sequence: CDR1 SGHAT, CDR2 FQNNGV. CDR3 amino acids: CASSPSAGKYYGYTF. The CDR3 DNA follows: TGTGCCAGCAGCCCCTCGGCAGGGAAATACTATGGCTACACCTTC.

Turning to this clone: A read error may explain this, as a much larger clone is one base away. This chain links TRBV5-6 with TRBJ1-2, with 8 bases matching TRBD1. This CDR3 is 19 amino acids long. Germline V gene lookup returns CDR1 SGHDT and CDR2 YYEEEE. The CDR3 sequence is CAGSLAETGALSSNYGYTF. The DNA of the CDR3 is TGTGCCGGCAGCTTGGCGGAGACAGGGGCCCTCTCATCTAACTATGGCTACACCTTC. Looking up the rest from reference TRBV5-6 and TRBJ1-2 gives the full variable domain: DAGVTQSPTHLIKTRGQQVTLRCSPKSGHDTVSWYQQALGQGPQFIFQYYEEEERQRGNFPDRFSGHQFPNYSSELNVNALLLGDSALYLCAGSLAETGALSSNYGYTFGSGTRLTVV.

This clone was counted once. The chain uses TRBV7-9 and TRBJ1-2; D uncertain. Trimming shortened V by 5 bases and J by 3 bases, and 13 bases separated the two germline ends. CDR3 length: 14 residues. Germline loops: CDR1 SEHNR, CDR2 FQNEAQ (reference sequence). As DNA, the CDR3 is TGTGCCAGCAGCAAACGGACGGACTACTATGGCTACACCTTC. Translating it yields CASSKRTDYYGYTF. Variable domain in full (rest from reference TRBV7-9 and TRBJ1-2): DTGVSQNPRHKITKRGQNVTFRCDPISEHNRLYWYRQTLGQGPEFLTYFQNEAQLEKSRLLSDRFSAERPKGSFSTLEIQRTEQGDSAMYLCASSKRTDYYGYTFGSGTRLTVV.

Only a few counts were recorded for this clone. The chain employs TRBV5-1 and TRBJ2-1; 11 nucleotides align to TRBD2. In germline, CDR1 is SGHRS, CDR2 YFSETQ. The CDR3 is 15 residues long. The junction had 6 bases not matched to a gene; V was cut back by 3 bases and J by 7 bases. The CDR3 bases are TGCGCCAGCAGCTCGGGACTAGCGGACGGGAATGAGCAGTTCTTC. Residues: CASSSGLADGNEQFF.

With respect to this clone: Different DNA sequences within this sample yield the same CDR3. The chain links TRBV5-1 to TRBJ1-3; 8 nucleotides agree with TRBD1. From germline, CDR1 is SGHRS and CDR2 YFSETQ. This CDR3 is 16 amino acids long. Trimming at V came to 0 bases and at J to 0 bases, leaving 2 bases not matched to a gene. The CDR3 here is CASSLAGGFSGNTIYF. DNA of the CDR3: TGCGCCAGCAGCTTGGCAGGGGGCTTCTCTGGAAACACCATATATTTT.

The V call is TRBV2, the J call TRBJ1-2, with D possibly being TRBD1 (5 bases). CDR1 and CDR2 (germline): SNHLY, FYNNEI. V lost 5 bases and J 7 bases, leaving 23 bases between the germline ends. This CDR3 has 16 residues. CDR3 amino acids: CASSPTGTSVFFGYTF. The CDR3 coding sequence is TGTGCCAGCAGTCCGACCGGGACCTCTGTCTTCTTTGGCTACACCTTC.

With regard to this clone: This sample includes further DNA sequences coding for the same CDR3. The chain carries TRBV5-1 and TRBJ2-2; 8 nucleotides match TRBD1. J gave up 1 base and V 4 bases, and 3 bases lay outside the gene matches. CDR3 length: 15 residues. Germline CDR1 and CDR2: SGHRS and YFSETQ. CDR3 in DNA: TGCGCCAGCAGCCCAGGGACAGGGAACACCGGGGAGCTGTTTTTT. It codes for CASSPGTGNTGELFF.

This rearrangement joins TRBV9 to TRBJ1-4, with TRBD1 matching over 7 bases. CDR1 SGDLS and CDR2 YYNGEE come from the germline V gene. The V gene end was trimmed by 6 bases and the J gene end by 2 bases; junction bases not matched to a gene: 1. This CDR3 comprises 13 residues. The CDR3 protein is CASTRGTNEKLFF. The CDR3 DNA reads TGTGCCAGCACCAGGGGGACTAATGAAAAACTGTTTTTT.

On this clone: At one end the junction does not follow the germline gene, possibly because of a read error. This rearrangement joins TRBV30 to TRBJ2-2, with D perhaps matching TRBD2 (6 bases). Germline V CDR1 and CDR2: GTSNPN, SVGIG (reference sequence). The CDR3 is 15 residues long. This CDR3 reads CAWSPGTFNTGEPSF. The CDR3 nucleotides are TGTGCCTGGAGTCCCGGGACTTTTAATACCGGGGAGCCGTCTTTT.

As DNA, the CDR3 is TGTGCCAGCAGCCAAGATTGGGGCCAGGTAGCCGGGGAGCTGTTTTTT. Protein product: CASSQDWGQVAGELFF. J is TRBJ2-2 and V is TRBV14, with D maybe TRBD1 (5 bases). Trimming took off 0 bases at V and 6 bases at J, with 14 bases between the two ends. CDR1 and CDR2 from the germline V gene are SGHDN and FVKESK. This CDR3 region has 16 residues.

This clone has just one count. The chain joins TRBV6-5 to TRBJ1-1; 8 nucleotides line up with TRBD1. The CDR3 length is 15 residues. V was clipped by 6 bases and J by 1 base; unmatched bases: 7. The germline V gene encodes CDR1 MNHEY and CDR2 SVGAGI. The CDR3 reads CASRRQGLENTEAFF. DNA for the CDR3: TGTGCCAGCAGAAGACAGGGGTTAGAGAACACTGAAGCTTTCTTT.

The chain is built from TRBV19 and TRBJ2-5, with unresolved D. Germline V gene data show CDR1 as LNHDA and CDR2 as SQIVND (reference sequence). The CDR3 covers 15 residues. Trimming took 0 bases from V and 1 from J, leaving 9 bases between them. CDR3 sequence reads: CASSIDTATQETQYF. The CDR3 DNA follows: TGTGCCAGTAGTATAGATACGGCTACCCAAGAGACCCAGTACTTC.

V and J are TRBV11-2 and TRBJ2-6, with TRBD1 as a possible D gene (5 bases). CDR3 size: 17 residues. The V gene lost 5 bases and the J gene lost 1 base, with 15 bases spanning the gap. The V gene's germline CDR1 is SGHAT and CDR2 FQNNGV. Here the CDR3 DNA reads TGTGCCAGCAGCCAACGTCAGGGCGCATCTGGGGCCAACGTCCTGACTTTC. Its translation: CASSQRQGASGANVLTF.

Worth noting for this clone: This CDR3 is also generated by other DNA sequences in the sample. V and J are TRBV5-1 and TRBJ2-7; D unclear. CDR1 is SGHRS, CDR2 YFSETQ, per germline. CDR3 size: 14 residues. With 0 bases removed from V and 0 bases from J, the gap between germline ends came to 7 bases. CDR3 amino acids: CASSLDSRSYEQYF. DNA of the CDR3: TGCGCCAGCAGCTTGGATAGCCGCTCCTACGAGCAGTACTTC.

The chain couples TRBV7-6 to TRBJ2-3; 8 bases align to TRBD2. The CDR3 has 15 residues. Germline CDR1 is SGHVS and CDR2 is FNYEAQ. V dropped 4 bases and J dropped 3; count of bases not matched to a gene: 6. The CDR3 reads CASSSGLVSTDTQYF. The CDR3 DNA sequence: TGTGCCAGCAGCTCGGGACTAGTGAGTACAGATACGCAGTATTTT.

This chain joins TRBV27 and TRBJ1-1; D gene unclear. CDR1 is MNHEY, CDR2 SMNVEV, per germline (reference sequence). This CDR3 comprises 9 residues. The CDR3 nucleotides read TGTTACCTTATGACTGAAGCTTTCTTT. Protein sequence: CYLMTEAFF.

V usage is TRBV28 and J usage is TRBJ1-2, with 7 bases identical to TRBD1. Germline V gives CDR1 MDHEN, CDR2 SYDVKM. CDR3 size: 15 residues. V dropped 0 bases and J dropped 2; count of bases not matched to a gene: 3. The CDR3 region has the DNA TGTGCCAGCAGTTTATGGGACAGGCCCAACTATGGCTACACCTTC. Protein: CASSLWDRPNYGYTF.

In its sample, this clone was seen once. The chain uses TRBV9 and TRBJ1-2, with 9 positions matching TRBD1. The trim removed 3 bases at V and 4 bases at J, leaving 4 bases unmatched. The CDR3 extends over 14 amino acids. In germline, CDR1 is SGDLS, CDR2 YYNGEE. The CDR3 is CASSDGQGSYGYTF. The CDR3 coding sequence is TGTGCCAGCAGCGACGGACAGGGGTCCTATGGCTACACCTTC. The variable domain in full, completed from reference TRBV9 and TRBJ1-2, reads DSGVTQTPKHLITATGQRVTLRCSPRSGDLSVYWYQQSLDQGLQFLIQYYNGEERAKGNILERFSAQQFPDLHSELNLSSLELGDSALYFCASSDGQGSYGYTFGSGTRLTVV.

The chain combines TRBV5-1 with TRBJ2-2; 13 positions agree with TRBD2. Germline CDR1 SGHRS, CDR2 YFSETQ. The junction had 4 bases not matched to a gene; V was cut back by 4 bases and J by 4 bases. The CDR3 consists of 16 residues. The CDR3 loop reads CASSPGTSGTTGELFF. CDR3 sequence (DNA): TGCGCCAGCAGCCCCGGGACTAGCGGGACCACCGGGGAGCTGTTTTTT. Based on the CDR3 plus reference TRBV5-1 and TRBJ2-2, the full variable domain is KAGVTQTPRYLIKTRGQQVTLSCSPISGHRSVSWYQQTPGQGLQFLFEYFSETQRNKGNFPGRFSGRQFSNSRSEMNVSTLELGDSALYLCASSPGTSGTTGELFFGEGSRLTVL.

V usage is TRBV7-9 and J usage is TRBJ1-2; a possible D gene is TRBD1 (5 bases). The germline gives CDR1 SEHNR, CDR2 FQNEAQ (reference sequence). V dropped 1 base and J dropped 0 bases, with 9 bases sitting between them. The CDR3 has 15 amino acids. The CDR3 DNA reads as TGTGCCAGCAGCTTAGTCGGGGGGTCTAACTATGGCTACACCTTC. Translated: CASSLVGGSNYGYTF.

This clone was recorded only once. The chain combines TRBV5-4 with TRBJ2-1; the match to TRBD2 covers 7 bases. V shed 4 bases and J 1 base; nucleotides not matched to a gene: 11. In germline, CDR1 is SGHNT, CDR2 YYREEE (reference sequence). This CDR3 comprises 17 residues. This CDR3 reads CASSQPLGLSSYNEQFF. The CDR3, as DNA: TGTGCCAGCAGCCAACCCTTGGGACTATCATCCTACAATGAGCAGTTCTTC.

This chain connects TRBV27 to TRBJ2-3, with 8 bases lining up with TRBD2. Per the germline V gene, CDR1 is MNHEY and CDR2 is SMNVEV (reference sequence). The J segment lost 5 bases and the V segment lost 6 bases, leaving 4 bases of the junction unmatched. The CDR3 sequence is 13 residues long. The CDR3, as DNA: TGTGCCAGCAGCCCCGGGGGGGTAGATACGCAGTATTTT. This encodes CASSPGGVDTQYF.

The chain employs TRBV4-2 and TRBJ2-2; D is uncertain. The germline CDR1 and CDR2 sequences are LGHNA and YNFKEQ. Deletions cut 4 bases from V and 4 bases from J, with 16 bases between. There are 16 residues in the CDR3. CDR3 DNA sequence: TGTGCCAGCAGCCCGCAATATACCCCGGGCACCGGGGAGCTGTTTTTT. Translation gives CASSPQYTPGTGELFF.

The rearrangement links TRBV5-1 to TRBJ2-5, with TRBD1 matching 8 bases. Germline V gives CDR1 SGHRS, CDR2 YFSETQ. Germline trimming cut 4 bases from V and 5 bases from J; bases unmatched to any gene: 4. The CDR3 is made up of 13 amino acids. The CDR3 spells CASSRNRGETQYF. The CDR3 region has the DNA TGCGCCAGCAGCAGAAACAGGGGGGAGACCCAGTACTTC.

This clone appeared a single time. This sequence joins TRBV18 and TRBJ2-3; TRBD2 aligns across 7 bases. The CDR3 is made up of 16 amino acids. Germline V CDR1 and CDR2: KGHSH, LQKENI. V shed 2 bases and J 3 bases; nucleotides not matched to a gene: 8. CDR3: CASSPVAGPYTDTQYF. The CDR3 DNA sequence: TGTGCCAGCTCACCAGTAGCGGGCCCTTATACAGATACGCAGTATTTT.